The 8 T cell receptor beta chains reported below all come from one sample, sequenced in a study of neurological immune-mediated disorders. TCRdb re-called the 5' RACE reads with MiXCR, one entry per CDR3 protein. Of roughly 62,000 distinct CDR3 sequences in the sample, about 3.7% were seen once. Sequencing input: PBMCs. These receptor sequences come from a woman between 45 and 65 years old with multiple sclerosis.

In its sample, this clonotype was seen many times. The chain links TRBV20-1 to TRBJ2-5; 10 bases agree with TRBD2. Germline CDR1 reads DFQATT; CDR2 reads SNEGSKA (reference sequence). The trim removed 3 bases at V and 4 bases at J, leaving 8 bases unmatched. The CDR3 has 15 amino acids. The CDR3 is CSASTPSGRVETQYF. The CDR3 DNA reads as TGCAGTGCTAGTACCCCCAGCGGGAGGGTAGAGACCCAGTACTTC.

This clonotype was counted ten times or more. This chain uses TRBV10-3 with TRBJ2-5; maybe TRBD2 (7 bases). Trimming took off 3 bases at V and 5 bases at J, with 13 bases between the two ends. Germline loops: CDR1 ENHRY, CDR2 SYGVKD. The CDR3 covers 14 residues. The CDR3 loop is CAISEKQGGETQYF. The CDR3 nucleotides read TGTGCCATCAGTGAAAAACAGGGAGGGGAGACCCAGTACTTC.

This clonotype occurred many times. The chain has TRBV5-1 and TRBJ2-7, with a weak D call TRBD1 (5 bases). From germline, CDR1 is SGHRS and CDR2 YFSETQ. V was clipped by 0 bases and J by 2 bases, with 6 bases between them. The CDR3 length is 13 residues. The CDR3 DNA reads TGCGCCAGCAGCTTGGACAGGCCCTACGAGCAGTACTTC. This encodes CASSLDRPYEQYF.

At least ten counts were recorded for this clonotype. The CDR3 sequence: CASSSLPGLFSYEQYF. CDR3 in DNA: TGTGCCAGCAGCTCGTTACCGGGACTCTTCTCCTACGAGCAGTACTTC. The chain uses TRBV11-3 and TRBJ2-7; maybe TRBD2 (6 bases). CDR3 length equals 16 residues. The V gene lost 4 bases and the J gene lost 0 bases, with 16 bases spanning the gap. CDR1 SGHNT and CDR2 YENEEA come from the germline V gene. Using reference TRBV11-3 and TRBJ2-7 for the parts outside the CDR3, the full variable domain is EAGVVQSPRYKIIEKKQPVAFWCNPISGHNTLYWYLQNLGQGPELLIRYENEEAVDDSQLPKDRFSAERLKGVDSTLKIQPAELGDSAVYLCASSSLPGLFSYEQYFGPGTRLTVT.

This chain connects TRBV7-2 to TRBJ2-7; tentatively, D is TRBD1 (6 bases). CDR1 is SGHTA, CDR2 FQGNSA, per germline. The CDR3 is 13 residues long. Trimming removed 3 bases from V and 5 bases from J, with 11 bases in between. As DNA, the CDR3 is TGTGCCAGCAGCTTCAGGGGCCATAACGAGCAGTACTTC. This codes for CASSFRGHNEQYF.

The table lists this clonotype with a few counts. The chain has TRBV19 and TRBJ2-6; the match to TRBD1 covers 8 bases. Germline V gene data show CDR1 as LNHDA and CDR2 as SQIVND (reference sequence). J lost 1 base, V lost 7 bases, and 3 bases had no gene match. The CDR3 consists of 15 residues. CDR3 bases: TGTGCCAGTACCGGACAGGGTTCTGGGGCCAACGTCCTGACTTTC. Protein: CASTGQGSGANVLTF.

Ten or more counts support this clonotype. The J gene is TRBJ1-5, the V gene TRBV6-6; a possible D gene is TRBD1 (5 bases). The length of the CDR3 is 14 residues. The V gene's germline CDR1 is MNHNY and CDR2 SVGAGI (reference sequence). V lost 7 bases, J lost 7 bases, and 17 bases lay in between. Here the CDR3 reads CASTTGQGIQPQHF. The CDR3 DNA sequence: TGTGCCAGCACGACCGGGCAGGGTATACAGCCCCAGCATTTT.

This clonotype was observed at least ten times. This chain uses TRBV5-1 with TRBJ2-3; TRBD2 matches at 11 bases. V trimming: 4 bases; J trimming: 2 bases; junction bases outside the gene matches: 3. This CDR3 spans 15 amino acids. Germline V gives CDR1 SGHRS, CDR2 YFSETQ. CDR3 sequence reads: CASSPTSGDTDTQYF. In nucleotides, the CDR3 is TGCGCCAGCAGCCCGACTAGCGGGGACACAGATACGCAGTATTTT.